The 30 T cell receptor beta chains below come from one sample, sequenced in a study of neoadjuvant anti-PD-1 for oral cavity cancer. Time point specified: after neoadjuvant nivolumab, at surgical resection. The method was immunoSEQ multiplex PCR; TCRdb's version includes in-frame clones alone and lacks a portion of them. The sample carries roughly 40,000 clones, roughly 77% recorded once. The source was PBMCs, collected after nivolumab (anti-PD-1) treatment. These receptors were collected from a person aged 40 to 85 with oral cavity squamous cell carcinoma.

This clone was counted only a few times. This chain uses TRBV11-1 with TRBJ2-2; tentative D call: TRBD1 (6 bases). From germline, CDR1 is SGHAT and CDR2 FQDESV (reference sequence). V was clipped by 2 bases and J by 7 bases, with 14 bases between them. The CDR3 contains 15 residues. CDR3 in DNA: TGTGCCAGCAGCTTATCAACAGGGAGCCTCGGGGAGCTGTTTTTT. This translates into CASSLSTGSLGELFF.

This chain uses TRBV5-4 with TRBJ2-1, with TRBD2 identical over 15 bases. CDR3 length: 15 residues. Trimming removed 4 bases from V and 10 bases from J; junction bases left unmatched: 6. Germline assignment: CDR1 SGHNT and CDR2 YYREEE (reference sequence). CDR3 sequence: CASSTRTSGGAEQFF. CDR3 coding DNA: TGTGCCAGCAGCACCCGGACTAGCGGGGGGGCGGAGCAGTTCTTC.

This clone has a handful of counts. The chain uses TRBV28 and TRBJ1-5; D call uncertain. Trimming took 5 bases from V and 5 from J, leaving 13 bases between them. This CDR3 is built from 14 residues. The germline V gene has CDR1 MDHEN and CDR2 SYDVKM. CDR3 bases: TGTGCCAGCAGTCGTCCTGTCACCCATCAGCCCCAGCATTTT. Its protein is CASSRPVTHQPQHF.

The chain recombines TRBV12-5 with TRBJ2-5; D not resolved. Per the germline V gene, CDR1 is LGHNT and CDR2 is FRNRAP. V was trimmed by 2 bases and J by 2 bases, leaving 6 bases between them. The CDR3 spans 13 residues. The CDR3 here is CASGLNPQETQYF. DNA of the CDR3: TGTGCTAGTGGTTTGAACCCGCAAGAGACCCAGTACTTC.

The CDR3 DNA follows: TGCGCCAGCAGCCGGGCAGGGCCTATTGACTATGGCTACACCTTC. Its protein is CASSRAGPIDYGYTF. The chain joins TRBV5-1 to TRBJ1-2; D is possibly TRBD1 (5 bases). From germline, CDR1 is SGHRS and CDR2 YFSETQ. The CDR3 totals 15 residues. V lost 4 bases and J lost 3, with 16 bases in between.

The sample holds one count of this clone. This chain uses TRBV21-1 with TRBJ1-2; TRBD1 is the table's D call and was not checked against the DNA. TRBV21-1 is given as a pseudogene. The CDR3 consists of 13 residues. The CDR3, as DNA: TGTGCCAGCAGCAAAGAAGGTGGACAGGGCTACACCTTC. Translated: CASSKEGGQGYTF.

This sequence joins TRBV6-4 and TRBJ2-3, with D tentatively TRBD1 (5 bases). The germline V gene has CDR1 MRHNA and CDR2 SNTAGT. V was cut by 5 bases and J by 2 bases, with 11 bases left in between. The CDR3 runs to 14 residues. CDR3 nucleotide sequence: TGTGCCAGCAGTATGGGGCGGTCCACAGATACGCAGTATTTT. It translates to CASSMGRSTDTQYF.

The chain employs TRBV7-9 and TRBJ2-1, with 12 bases matching TRBD1. Trimming at V came to 5 bases and at J to 6 bases, leaving 5 bases not matched to a gene. Germline V gene sequence: CDR1 SEHNR, CDR2 FQNEAQ (reference sequence). The CDR3 is 15 residues long. CDR3 sequence reads: CASSHTGQGANEQFF. CDR3 sequence (DNA): TGTGCCAGCAGCCACACGGGACAGGGGGCCAATGAGCAGTTCTTC.

The chain uses TRBV27 and TRBJ2-7; possibly TRBD2 for D (6 bases). This CDR3 has 14 amino acids. V dropped 2 bases and J dropped 6 bases, with 14 bases sitting between them. Germline CDR1 and CDR2: MNHEY and SMNVEV (reference sequence). This CDR3 is CASSLGPGLFEQYF. The CDR3 coding sequence is TGTGCCAGCAGTTTAGGCCCGGGACTCTTCGAGCAGTACTTC.

V usage is TRBV4-2 and J usage is TRBJ2-3; TRBD2 aligns across 14 bases. The CDR3 has 21 amino acids. CDR1 and CDR2 from the germline V gene are LGHNA and YNFKEQ. Trimming at V came to 4 bases and at J to 0 bases, leaving 15 bases not matched to a gene. The CDR3 here is CASSPTPLTSGRVSSTDTQYF. Written as DNA, the CDR3 is TGTGCCAGCAGCCCGACCCCTTTGACTAGCGGGAGGGTTTCCAGCACAGATACGCAGTATTTT.

This clone has only one observation. The chain carries TRBV2 and TRBJ2-2, with unresolved D. The germline gives CDR1 SNHLY, CDR2 FYNNEI. The CDR3 has 13 amino acids. V was trimmed by 3 bases and J by 6 bases, leaving 8 bases between them. For the CDR3, the DNA is TGTGCCAGCAGTGAGAGTACCTCCGGGGAGCTGTTTTTT. Encoded protein: CASSESTSGELFF.

This chain connects TRBV11-2 to TRBJ1-2, with D perhaps TRBD1 (5 bases). V lost 5 bases and J 3 bases, leaving 16 bases between the germline ends. Germline V CDR1 and CDR2: SGHAT, FQNNGV. The CDR3 totals 15 residues. Here the CDR3 reads CASSADRDLYYGYTF. The CDR3 DNA reads TGTGCCAGCAGCGCCGACCGGGACCTCTACTATGGCTACACCTTC.

The chain has TRBV5-4 and TRBJ2-3; perhaps TRBD1 as D (6 bases). This CDR3 spans 13 amino acids. CDR1 SGHNT and CDR2 YYREEE come from the germline V gene (reference sequence). The V and J ends lost 2 bases and 5 bases respectively, with 9 bases between them. CDR3 in amino acids: CASSFTGRDTQYF. The CDR3, as DNA: TGTGCCAGCAGCTTCACAGGGAGAGATACGCAGTATTTT.

The CDR3 here is CASLPRTGLDYGYTF. The CDR3 nucleotides read TGTGCCAGTCTCCCCCGGACAGGACTAGACTATGGCTACACCTTC. The chain is built from TRBV19 and TRBJ1-2, with TRBD1 identical over 7 bases. The CDR3 extends over 15 amino acids. The germline CDR1 and CDR2 sequences are LNHDA and SQIVND (reference sequence). The J segment lost 3 bases and the V segment lost 8 bases, leaving 12 bases of the junction unmatched.

The chain carries TRBV6-1 and TRBJ1-6; possible D gene TRBD1, 5 bases. Trimming shortened V by 7 bases and J by 10 bases, and 17 bases separated the two germline ends. The CDR3 spans 14 residues. CDR1 and CDR2 (germline): MNHNS, SASEGT. As DNA, the CDR3 is TGTGCCAGCAAGAGGGGCCAAGAAGGCTCACCCCTCCACTTT. Amino acids: CASKRGQEGSPLHF.

The rearrangement links TRBV12-2 to TRBJ2-1; the table's D gene call, TRBD1, was not cross checked with the DNA. TRBV12-2 is a known pseudogene. CDR3 length equals 14 residues. Here the CDR3 reads CASRLWGPYNEQFF. The CDR3 nucleotides are TGTGCAAGTCGCTTGTGGGGCCCCTACAATGAGCAGTTCTTC.

This clone was counted a few times. The rearrangement joins TRBV6-1 to TRBJ2-5; D is possibly TRBD1 (6 bases). Trimming pared 4 bases from V and 5 bases from J, leaving 14 bases between. The CDR3 extends over 14 amino acids. The germline V gene has CDR1 MNHNS and CDR2 SASEGT. This CDR3 reads CASSGGTGIETQYF. CDR3 DNA sequence: TGTGCCAGCAGTGGGGGAACAGGGATCGAGACCCAGTACTTC.

This clone was observed once. The junction shows a germline mismatch at one end, possibly a read error. This chain links TRBV7-7 with TRBJ1-1, with no clear D. This CDR3 spans 13 amino acids. CDR1 and CDR2 (germline): SSHAT, FNYEAQ (reference sequence). CDR3 coding DNA: TGTGCTAGCAGCTTAGGAGAGGTCACTGAAGCTTTCTTT. It is translated as CASSLGEVTEAFF.

The V call is TRBV6-6, the J call TRBJ2-5; 8 bases are shared with TRBD1. The germline V gene has CDR1 MNHNY and CDR2 SVGAGI (reference sequence). After removal of 3 bases from V and 3 bases from J, the junction contained 6 bases not matched to a gene. The CDR3 is 15 residues long. The chain's CDR3 is CASSYSGTGKETQYF. The CDR3 DNA reads TGTGCCAGCAGTTATTCCGGGACAGGCAAAGAGACCCAGTACTTC.

The J gene is TRBJ2-5, the V gene TRBV13; TRBD2 matches 14 bases. The CDR3 has 18 amino acids. V gave up 5 bases and J gave up 1 base; unmatched junction bases: 9. The germline V gene has CDR1 PRHDT and CDR2 FYEKMQ (reference sequence). Here the CDR3 DNA reads TGTGCCAGCAGCCCAGGGACTAGCGGGAGAGGCCCCCAAGAGACCCAGTACTTC. Encoded protein: CASSPGTSGRGPQETQYF.

V gene TRBV5-4 combines with J gene TRBJ2-1, with 13 bases identical to TRBD2. The CDR3 covers 14 residues. With V trimmed by 5 bases and J by 12 bases, 8 bases remained unmatched. Germline CDR1 reads SGHNT; CDR2 reads YYREEE (reference sequence). The CDR3 here is CASRARTSGSWQFF. The CDR3 bases are TGTGCCAGCAGGGCCCGGACTAGCGGGAGTTGGCAGTTCTTC.

The genes are TRBV7-9 and TRBJ1-5, with D uncertain. Trimming left V 1 base short and J 5 bases short, with 6 bases between. The CDR3 is 13 amino acids. Germline CDR1 reads SEHNR; CDR2 reads FQNEAQ (reference sequence). The CDR3 DNA follows: TGTGCCAGCAGCTTAGAGGATTATCAGCCCCAGCATTTT. It encodes CASSLEDYQPQHF.

V usage is TRBV18 and J usage is TRBJ2-7; D not certain. The germline CDR1 and CDR2 sequences are KGHSH and LQKENI. The CDR3 has 13 residues. Trimming pared 5 bases from V and 6 bases from J, leaving 14 bases between. The DNA for the CDR3 is TGTGCCAGCTCATCCTCCGGGCATCTCGAGCAGTACTTC. Residues: CASSSSGHLEQYF.

V is TRBV7-9 and J is TRBJ2-5; D uncertain. The germline V gene encodes CDR1 SEHNR and CDR2 FQNEAQ (reference sequence). The V gene lost 3 bases and the J gene lost 1 base, with 0 bases spanning the gap. The CDR3 has 11 residues. The CDR3 loop reads CASSFQETQYF. The CDR3 nucleotides read TGTGCCAGCAGCTTCCAAGAGACCCAGTACTTC.

This clone came up a few times. The chain joins TRBV9 to TRBJ1-2, with 7 bases that match TRBD1. J gave up 3 bases and V 4 bases, and 9 bases lay outside the gene matches. This CDR3 has 15 residues. Per germline, CDR1 SGDLS and CDR2 YYNGEE. In nucleotides, the CDR3 is TGTGCCAGCAGCAACACTGACAGGGTTGACTATGGCTACACCTTC. Translation gives CASSNTDRVDYGYTF.

The rearrangement joins TRBV7-9 to TRBJ2-7; D perhaps matches TRBD2 (6 bases). CDR3 size: 13 residues. Germline V gene data show CDR1 as SEHNR and CDR2 as FQNEAQ (reference sequence). Trimming cost V 5 bases and J 3 bases, with 11 bases left between them. CDR3 coding DNA: TGTGCCAGCAGCCCTGGGACTCTCTACGAGCAGTACTTC. Translating gives CASSPGTLYEQYF.

The V call is TRBV5-4, the J call TRBJ1-2; 8 bases match TRBD1. Germline V gene data show CDR1 as SGHNT and CDR2 as YYREEE (reference sequence). Losses at the gene ends were 4 bases for V and 7 bases for J; bases not matched to a gene: 9. The CDR3 is made up of 14 amino acids. CDR3 protein: CASSQLRGPFGYTF. CDR3 sequence (DNA): TGTGCCAGCAGCCAACTCAGGGGGCCCTTTGGCTACACCTTC.

The chain joins TRBV5-1 to TRBJ2-3; 8 bases agree with TRBD1. This CDR3 has 16 residues. Trimming took 0 bases from V and 2 from J; bases not matched to a gene: 5. The V gene's germline CDR1 is SGHRS and CDR2 YFSETQ. CDR3 sequence: CASSLVGTGFTDTQYF. In DNA form, the CDR3 reads TGCGCCAGCAGCTTGGTCGGGACAGGATTCACAGATACGCAGTATTTT.

The chain is built from TRBV6-5 and TRBJ2-5, with 7 bases aligning to TRBD2. Germline loops: CDR1 MNHEY, CDR2 SVGAGI. The CDR3 is made up of 14 amino acids. V gave up 6 bases and J gave up 2 bases; unmatched junction bases: 6. DNA of the CDR3: TGTGCCAGCAGGGGAGCGGGGATACAAGAGACCCAGTACTTC. Protein product: CASRGAGIQETQYF.

Comments on this clone: The junction and the germline gene differ at one end; a read error may be behind it. The chain joins TRBV4-1 to TRBJ1-5; no reliable D call. Germline loops: CDR1 MGHRA, CDR2 YSYEKL. The CDR3 covers 13 residues. The CDR3 DNA is TGCGCCAGCAGCCAAGGGAGCAACCAGCCCCAGCATTTT. Its translation: CASSQGSNQPQHF.